This T cell receptor beta chain is drawn from a study of blood T cell repertoires in COVID-19 (dated by TCRdb to 2019 to 2021). In the study overall: Samples covering the acute and convalescent phases of COVID-19 were provided by collaborators in the United States, Italy and Spain. The repertoires were made available in a free public database intended to serve as a resource for research on the immune response to SARS-CoV-2. Samples came from the ongoing ImmuneRACE study (first 160 participants) plus 1,254 subjects from 6 global collaborators. The dataset comprised deeply sampled blood TCRbeta repertoires from subjects exposed to, actively infected with, or recovered from COVID-19. Where available, HLA class I and class II types were taken from metadata supplied by the sample provider and were not determined by assay-based typing. Sample metadata almost always included a de-identified subject ID, COVID-19 status, age in years and sex. The prospective study material was composed of cDNA or gDNA derived from T cells, B-cell-depleted T cells, or PBMCs. Results the study describes overall, beyond this receptor: How much clinical and demographic metadata was included differed by source and by participant, and the metadata was provided uncurated.

This clone appeared a single time. The specificity of this receptor is unknown. Base qualities are not provided; no much larger clone lies one nucleotide away. CDR1 and CDR2 were assigned from the germline V gene as SGHNT and YENEEA. The junction shows trimming of 1 base on V and 5 bases on J, plus 14 bases between the germline ends. The CDR3, cysteine through phenylalanine, is 15 amino acids long. The read is trimmed to its CDR3 DNA, 45 bases read in frame from base 1. TCRbeta CDR3 regions were amplified from genomic DNA using the immunoSEQ Assay, a bias-controlled multiplex PCR. For the original study's pipeline: The number of nucleated cells in each sample was estimated by amplification of reference gene primers within the assay. Sequence reads were collapsed and filtered to measure the absolute abundance of every unique TCRbeta CDR3 rearrangement. For each sample, productive Simpson clonality was calculated as the square root of Simpson's diversity index across productive rearrangements. TCRdb took over this immuneACCESS table, retaining in-frame rearrangements with V and J assigned. Such tables are incomplete; in checked studies, under half of the missing clones stem from an unresolved V gene, and the remainder is unexplained. The DNA gave D and trimming, while V, J and clone size come from that table. The sample yields about 42,000 clones; around four fifths were counted once. 5.4% of the sample belongs to the ten largest clones.

Whole blood was collected in K2EDTA tubes by collaborating institutions according to the institutions' own protocols. For TCRbeta analysis, collaborator samples were shipped as frozen whole blood, as isolated PBMCs, or as DNA extracted from either sample type. The rearranged segments are TRBV11-3 and TRBJ2-5; TRBD2 might be the D gene, on 6 matching bases. Sequencing used peripheral blood. The TCR was taken from a man between 45 and 60 years old with active COVID-19. The CDR3 corresponds to CASSLGGARGETQYF. The DNA is as follows: TGTGCCAGCAGCTTAGGTGGGGCTCGGGGGGAGACCCAGTACTTC.